Each of the 25 T cell receptor beta chains below was sequenced from the same sample in a study of cytomegalovirus exposure and HLA in healthy donors. Both 60 Vbeta primers and 13 Jbeta primers went into the PCR. Sequencing was performed with immunoSEQ multiplex PCR; in TCRdb, only in-frame clones are kept and a portion is missing. This table has approximately 39,000 clones, 60% to 75% appearing once. Sequencing was performed on PBMCs. Source of these receptors: a young man in good health and CMV-seronegative.

The chain carries TRBV5-1 and TRBJ1-1; tentative D call: TRBD1 (5 bases). V shed 3 bases and J shed 5 bases, with 11 bases lying between them. This CDR3 is built from 13 residues. The germline V gene has CDR1 SGHRS and CDR2 YFSETQ. CDR3 in amino acids: CASSWGGATEAFF. The CDR3 DNA is TGCGCCAGCAGCTGGGGGGGTGCGACTGAAGCTTTCTTT.

This clone has only a few counts. In DNA, the CDR3 is TGTGCCAGCAGCCTTAAGGAGCTAACACCCCTCCACTTT. This translates into CASSLKELTPLHF. This sequence joins TRBV11-2 and TRBJ1-6; D gene ambiguous. V dropped 5 bases and J dropped 11 bases, with 13 bases sitting between them. CDR3 length: 13 amino acids. Germline values: CDR1 SGHAT, CDR2 FQNNGV.

The chain links TRBV4-1 to TRBJ2-1; tentatively, D is TRBD1 (6 bases). V dropped 1 base and J dropped 0 bases, with 10 bases sitting between them. Germline V lookup: CDR1 MGHRA, CDR2 YSYEKL. CDR3 length equals 16 residues. The CDR3 coding sequence is TGCGCCAGCAGCCAAGGACAGGTTAGCTCCTACAATGAGCAGTTCTTC. Residues: CASSQGQVSSYNEQFF.

There are a few counts of this clone. The genes are TRBV7-2 and TRBJ1-5; TRBD1 might be the D (6 bases). Germline CDR1 is SGHTA and CDR2 is FQGNSA. Trimming removed 5 bases from V and 4 bases from J, with 18 bases in between. The CDR3 spans 16 residues. CDR3: CASSEGGVAGNQPQHF. Written as DNA, the CDR3 is TGTGCCAGCAGCGAAGGGGGGGTGGCAGGGAATCAGCCCCAGCATTTT. Supplemented by reference TRBV7-2 and TRBJ1-5, the full variable domain reads GAGVSQSPSNKVTEKGKDVELRCDPISGHTALYWYRQSLGQGLEFLIYFQGNSAPDKSGLPSDRFSAERTGGSVSTLTIQRTQQEDSAVYLCASSEGGVAGNQPQHFGDGTRLSIL.

J is TRBJ2-7 and V is TRBV7-8; 8 nucleotides match TRBD2. The CDR3 is 16 residues long. J was trimmed by 0 bases and V by 1 base; bases with no gene match: 5. The germline gives CDR1 SGHVS, CDR2 FQNEAQ. The CDR3 sequence: CASSLGREGVSYEQYF. CDR3 DNA: TGTGCCAGCAGCTTAGGCCGGGAGGGAGTCTCCTACGAGCAGTACTTC. Full variable domain (remainder filled in from reference TRBV7-8 and TRBJ2-7): GAGVSQSPRYKVAKRGQDVALRCDPISGHVSLFWYQQALGQGPEFLTYFQNEAQLDKSGLPSDRFFAERPEGSVSTLKIQRTQQEDSAVYLCASSLGREGVSYEQYFGPGTRLTVT.

The V call is TRBV4-3, the J call TRBJ1-4; no clear D. CDR1 is LGHNA, CDR2 YSLEER, per germline. The CDR3 has 15 residues. With 5 bases removed from V and 2 bases from J, the gap between germline ends came to 12 bases. The CDR3 region has the DNA TGCGCCAGCAGCAGAGAGAGGTTCACTAATGAAAAACTGTTTTTT. Translating it yields CASSRERFTNEKLFF.

The CDR3 loop reads CASSATSGNTIYF. Here the CDR3 DNA reads TGTGCCAGCAGTGCTACCTCTGGAAACACCATATATTTT. V and J are TRBV6-1 and TRBJ1-3, with unresolved D. The CDR3 runs to 13 residues. Germline values: CDR1 MNHNS, CDR2 SASEGT. Deletions cut 4 bases from V and 0 bases from J, with 4 bases between.

This clone was counted only a few times. V is TRBV4-1 and J is TRBJ2-7; 7 bases align to TRBD2. Germline V gives CDR1 MGHRA, CDR2 YSYEKL. Trimming took 3 bases from V and 6 from J; bases not matched to a gene: 11. This CDR3 spans 15 amino acids. CDR3 sequence: CASSHSGGVPSEQYF. The CDR3 nucleotides are TGCGCCAGCAGCCACTCGGGGGGAGTGCCTTCCGAGCAGTACTTC.

To note about this clone: Different DNA sequences within this sample yield the same CDR3. The J gene is TRBJ2-5, the V gene TRBV20-1; D is unresolved. The CDR3 contains 11 residues. Germline lookup yields CDR1 DFQATT and CDR2 SNEGSKA (reference sequence). Trimming pared 2 bases from V and 5 bases from J, leaving 6 bases between. CDR3 nucleotide sequence: TGCAGTGCTAGACCCCTGGAGACCCAGTACTTC. Translation: CSARPLETQYF.

The rearrangement joins TRBV6-6 to TRBJ1-3; 7 bases map to TRBD1. CDR3 length equals 16 residues. The J segment lost 0 bases and the V segment lost 5 bases, leaving 7 bases of the junction unmatched. CDR1 is MNHNY, CDR2 SVGAGI, per germline (reference sequence). CDR3 in DNA: TGTGCCAGCAGTCCAGGGGGTTACTTCTCTGGAAACACCATATATTTT. Encoded protein: CASSPGGYFSGNTIYF.

The V call is TRBV5-6, the J call TRBJ1-5; D uncertain. The germline V gene encodes CDR1 SGHDT and CDR2 YYEEEE. V lost 0 bases, J lost 7 bases, and 8 bases lay in between. CDR3 length equals 13 residues. The CDR3 nucleotides are TGTGCCAGCAGCTTGGGGCAGTCCCAGCCCCAGCATTTT. This translates into CASSLGQSQPQHF. The full variable domain, with the rest looked up from reference TRBV5-6 and TRBJ1-5, is DAGVTQSPTHLIKTRGQQVTLRCSPKSGHDTVSWYQQALGQGPQFIFQYYEEEERQRGNFPDRFSGHQFPNYSSELNVNALLLGDSALYLCASSLGQSQPQHFGDGTRLSIL.

This chain links TRBV4-2 with TRBJ1-1; no firm D call. Trimming pared 1 base from V and 0 bases from J, leaving 9 bases between. Germline assignment: CDR1 LGHNA and CDR2 YNFKEQ. This CDR3 has 15 amino acids. CDR3: CASSQGEGLNTEAFF. The CDR3 nucleotides are TGTGCCAGCAGCCAAGGTGAGGGCTTGAACACTGAAGCTTTCTTT.

V usage is TRBV5-5 and J usage is TRBJ1-6; TRBD1 agrees at 7 bases. The CDR3 spans 16 residues. Trimming cost V 4 bases and J 5 bases; bases outside gene matches: 9. The germline V gene has CDR1 SGHKS and CDR2 YYEKEE (reference sequence). In DNA, the CDR3 is TGTGCCAGCAGCAGGGTTGGGACAGCCCATAATTCACCCCTCCACTTT. It yields the protein CASSRVGTAHNSPLHF.

This clone was picked up a small number of times. CDR3 sequence (DNA): TGTGCCAGCAGCCAAGATGTCCTAGCGGAAGAGACCCAGTACTTC. Protein sequence: CASSQDVLAEETQYF. The genes are TRBV4-2 and TRBJ2-5; 7 bases are a match to TRBD2. In germline, CDR1 is LGHNA, CDR2 YNFKEQ. The junction had 4 bases not matched to a gene; V was cut back by 0 bases and J by 3 bases. The CDR3 is 15 amino acids.

This clone appeared a single time. The chain joins TRBV5-4 to TRBJ2-7, with 8 bases matching TRBD2. There are 14 residues in the CDR3. V lost 4 bases to trimming and J lost 6 bases; unmatched junction nucleotides: 9. CDR1 SGHNT and CDR2 YYREEE come from the germline V gene (reference sequence). This CDR3 is CASSPGTRVGEQYF. CDR3 DNA sequence: TGTGCCAGCAGCCCCGGGACTAGAGTGGGCGAGCAGTACTTC.

This clone showed up just a few times. The genes are TRBV2 and TRBJ1-5; 9 bases are shared with TRBD1. Germline CDR1 is SNHLY and CDR2 is FYNNEI. CDR3 length: 17 amino acids. The junction had 13 bases not matched to a gene; V was cut back by 6 bases and J by 4 bases. CDR3 nucleotides: TGTGCCAGCAGCCCTGGACAGGGGAGGGCTGTAAATCAGCCCCAGCATTTT. Its protein product is CASSPGQGRAVNQPQHF.

This chain joins TRBV6-1 and TRBJ2-5; tentative D call: TRBD2 (5 bases). CDR1 is MNHNS and CDR2 is SASEGT in the germline V gene. The CDR3 has 17 residues. V lost 0 bases, J lost 5 bases, and 19 bases lay in between. CDR3 coding DNA: TGTGCCAGCAGTGAAGCGCTTTGGGGAGACCGAGGGGAGACCCAGTACTTC. This gives the protein CASSEALWGDRGETQYF.

The chain uses TRBV29-1 and TRBJ1-1, with D tentatively TRBD1 (5 bases). The CDR3 extends over 13 amino acids. The V end lost 7 bases, the J end lost 3 bases, and 15 bases lay between the germline ends. The V gene's germline CDR1 is SQVTM and CDR2 ANQGSEA. CDR3 sequence reads: CSASGGYHTEAFF. CDR3 coding DNA: TGCAGCGCAAGTGGGGGGTATCACACTGAAGCTTTCTTT. Looking up the rest from reference TRBV29-1 and TRBJ1-1 gives the full variable domain: SAVISQKPSRDICQRGTSLTIQCQVDSQVTMMFWYRQQPGQSLTLIATANQGSEATYESGFVIDKFPISRPNLTFSTLTVSNMSPEDSSIYLCSASGGYHTEAFFGQGTRLTVV.

The chain employs TRBV4-3 and TRBJ2-2, with TRBD1 matching over 7 bases. Germline values: CDR1 LGHNA, CDR2 YSLEER. V trimming: 4 bases; J trimming: 8 bases; junction bases outside the gene matches: 10. The CDR3 runs to 15 residues. CDR3 in amino acids: CASSPGRQGAGELFF. The CDR3 DNA is TGCGCCAGCAGCCCGGGTCGACAGGGAGCGGGGGAGCTGTTTTTT.

V and J are TRBV15 and TRBJ2-7; D gene unclear. The CDR3 extends over 13 amino acids. The V end lost 0 bases, the J end lost 4 bases, and 7 bases lay between the germline ends. Germline lookup yields CDR1 LNHNV and CDR2 YYDKDF (reference sequence). The CDR3, as DNA: TGTGCCACCAGCAGAGATCTTAGTTACGAGCAGTACTTC. Translating it yields CATSRDLSYEQYF. The full variable domain, rest sourced from reference TRBV15 and TRBJ2-7, is DAMVIQNPRYQVTQFGKPVTLSCSQTLNHNVMYWYQQKSSQAPKLLFHYYDKDFNNEADTPDNFQSRRPNTSFCFLDIRSPGLGDTAMYLCATSRDLSYEQYFGPGTRLTVT.

The CDR3 here is CSVWSRGREKLFF. As DNA, the CDR3 is TGCAGCGTTTGGAGCAGGGGGCGTGAAAAACTGTTTTTT. This rearrangement joins TRBV29-1 to TRBJ1-4, with 8 bases lining up with TRBD1. The CDR3 is 13 residues long. Looked up from germline, CDR1 is SQVTM and CDR2 is ANQGSEA. With 5 bases clipped from V and 7 bases from J, the junction kept 6 bases outside the gene matches.

For the CDR3, the DNA is TGCAGTGCTTCCTACTCCGCTGGCTACACCTTC. Translated: CSASYSAGYTF. The chain recombines TRBV20-1 with TRBJ1-2; D ambiguous. Germline values: CDR1 DFQATT, CDR2 SNEGSKA (reference sequence). This CDR3 spans 11 amino acids. With 5 bases removed from V and 7 bases from J, the gap between germline ends came to 11 bases.

This clone was detected only a few times. V is TRBV6-4 and J is TRBJ2-7; 8 bases are shared with TRBD1. There are 14 residues in the CDR3. With V trimmed by 6 bases and J by 3 bases, 7 bases remained unmatched. CDR1 is MRHNA and CDR2 is SNTAGT in the germline V gene. This chain's CDR3 is CASSPGGQGYEQYF. The CDR3 DNA reads TGTGCCAGCAGCCCCGGAGGACAGGGCTACGAGCAGTACTTC.

The chain has TRBV6-5 and TRBJ1-4; D remains ambiguous. The V end was cut by 3 bases, the J end by 4 bases, with 12 bases between. The CDR3 loop spans 15 amino acids. Germline CDR1 is MNHEY and CDR2 is SVGAGI. The CDR3 bases are TGTGCCAGCAGTTATTCGGGTTCTTATAATGAAAAACTGTTTTTT. It encodes CASSYSGSYNEKLFF.

This chain joins TRBV10-1 and TRBJ2-7, with a tentative D call TRBD1 (5 bases). Germline values: CDR1 WNHNN, CDR2 SYGVQD (reference sequence). V shed 3 bases and J shed 5 bases, with 11 bases lying between them. This CDR3 has 13 amino acids. CDR3 nucleotides: TGCGCCAGCAGTGAAGTCCTAGGGGACGAGCAGTACTTC. Protein: CASSEVLGDEQYF.